What follows is one T cell receptor beta chain and its context. The data were taken from a study of blood T cell repertoires in COVID-19. Study information: The samples span acute and convalescent COVID-19 from the United States, Italy and Spain. Sample material is recorded as cDNA or gDNA derived from T cells, B-cell-depleted T cells, or PBMCs.

TCRdb's table, derived via immunoSEQ multiplex PCR, lists solely in-frame clones and lacks some. The sample holds 71,000 or so clones, about nine tenths seen once. V was clipped by 1 base and J by 2 bases; unmatched bases: 13. Germline loops: CDR1 SGHTA, CDR2 FQGNSA. The CDR3 length is 19 residues. The clonotype comes from a woman aged 18-30 years with acute or convalescent COVID-19. Sequencing used peripheral blood. J is TRBJ2-1 and V is TRBV7-2; 8 nucleotides agree with TRBD2. The CDR3 bases are TGTGCCAGCAGCTTAGGCTGGGGTACTAGCGGAGGGACCTACAATGAGCAGTTCTTC. Translation: CASSLGWGTSGGTYNEQFF.